The 26 T cell receptor beta chains presented below share a single source sample, sequenced in a study of blood T cells in healthy people across ages. Then a second PCR, running roughly 7 to 11 cycles, was carried out with a sample-barcoded 5' primer and a J-beta primer mix. TCRdb processed the 5' RACE reads anew with MiXCR; each CDR3 protein has one entry. The data contain around 500,000 distinct CDR3 sequences, 45% to 55% of them singletons. The sequenced material came from blood. All receptors derive from a man older than 75 in good health.

The gene calls are TRBV20-1 and TRBJ2-1; TRBD2 agrees at 15 bases. The CDR3 extends over 18 amino acids. V lost 3 bases to trimming and J lost 6 bases; unmatched junction nucleotides: 12. Germline V CDR1 and CDR2: DFQATT, SNEGSKA (reference sequence). CDR3 sequence reads: CSASRPGLAGGNGNEQFF. The CDR3 DNA follows: TGCAGTGCTAGTAGACCGGGACTAGCGGGGGGAAACGGCAATGAGCAGTTCTTC.

The chain recombines TRBV9 with TRBJ1-2, with 10 bases aligning to TRBD1. The CDR3 is 17 residues long. J gave up 2 bases and V 4 bases, and 11 bases lay outside the gene matches. CDR1 SGDLS and CDR2 YYNGEE come from the germline V gene. CDR3 region: CASSTDRDRGNNYGYTF. The CDR3 DNA sequence: TGTGCCAGCAGCACCGACCGGGACAGGGGAAACAACTATGGCTACACCTTC.

This clonotype turned up a few times. The rearrangement uses TRBV5-8 and TRBJ1-4; D is unclear. V was shortened by 0 bases and J by 8 bases, with 14 bases between the two germline ends. The CDR3 contains 15 residues. The germline CDR1 and CDR2 sequences are SGHTS and YDEGEE. Here the CDR3 DNA reads TGTGCCAGCAGCTTGGCCGGTGGAAGGAGGGAAAAACTGTTTTTT. It specifies CASSLAGGRREKLFF.

This clonotype was found a few times. The chain combines TRBV15 with TRBJ1-2, with 10 positions matching TRBD1. The CDR3 contains 16 residues. Trimming took 1 base from V and 3 from J; bases not matched to a gene: 5. Looked up from germline, CDR1 is LNHNV and CDR2 is YYDKDF (reference sequence). CDR3 nucleotides: TGTGCCACCAGCAGAGTTGGGACAGGGGTTGACTATGGCTACACCTTC. Its translation is CATSRVGTGVDYGYTF.

About this clonotype itself: Possible read error: a much larger clone is one base away. The rearrangement links TRBV6-6 to TRBJ2-7; 9 bases are a match to TRBD1. V lost 6 bases to trimming and J lost 7 bases; unmatched junction nucleotides: 13. There are 15 residues in the CDR3. Per germline, CDR1 MNHNY and CDR2 SVGAGI (reference sequence). The CDR3 nucleotides are TGTGCCAGCAGCTCGGCCGGGACAGGGAGCAATGAGCAGTACTTC. This encodes CASSSAGTGSNEQYF.

This clonotype was seen a few times. A much larger clone is a single base away; this may be a read error. The J gene is TRBJ2-1, the V gene TRBV6-5; D possibly matches TRBD1 or TRBD2 (5 bases each). Germline-derived CDR1 and CDR2 are MNHEY and SVGAGI. The CDR3 runs to 15 residues. CDR3 bases: TGTGTCAGCCGTACCGGGGCCGCAGGATACAATGAGCAGTTCTTC. Amino acids: CVSRTGAAGYNEQFF.

This chain joins TRBV4-1 and TRBJ2-3, with 11 bases identical to TRBD2. CDR1 is MGHRA and CDR2 is YSYEKL in the germline V gene. The V segment lost 1 base and the J segment 6 bases; nucleotides outside the gene matches: 15. This CDR3 spans 19 amino acids. The chain's CDR3 is CASSQVDAGGLAEWDTQYF. CDR3 coding DNA: TGCGCCAGCAGCCAAGTTGACGCGGGGGGACTAGCGGAATGGGATACGCAGTATTTT.

In the case of this clonotype: Just one base apart from a much larger clone, this may be a read error. The chain has TRBV6-6 and TRBJ2-5; D is unresolved. The V gene lost 7 bases and the J gene lost 11 bases, with 23 bases spanning the gap. The CDR3 totals 14 residues. CDR1 is MNHNY and CDR2 is SVGAGI in the germline V gene (reference sequence). CDR3 region: CASNPVGVYNEQYF. The CDR3 DNA reads as TGTGCCAGCAATCCGGTGGGCGTCTACAATGAGCAGTACTTC.

J is TRBJ2-3 and V is TRBV20-1; 8 bases fit TRBD2. The CDR3 totals 15 residues. Unmatched junction bases numbered 7, after V lost 0 bases and J lost 5 bases. Germline values: CDR1 DFQATT, CDR2 SNEGSKA (reference sequence). The CDR3 spells CSARDGAGVRDTQYF. The CDR3 DNA follows: TGCAGTGCTAGAGATGGAGCGGGAGTCCGAGATACGCAGTATTTT.

In this sample, this clonotype turned up a few times. The gene calls are TRBV29-1 and TRBJ1-5, with 7 nucleotides matching TRBD1. This CDR3 has 13 residues. Losses at the gene ends were 5 bases for V and 6 bases for J; bases not matched to a gene: 7. Germline loops: CDR1 SQVTM, CDR2 ANQGSEA. The CDR3 here is CSVTGAPSQPQHF. DNA of the CDR3: TGCAGCGTTACAGGGGCGCCGAGTCAGCCCCAGCATTTT.

The sample holds many counts of this clonotype. The gene calls are TRBV7-9 and TRBJ1-2, with D possibly being TRBD1 (6 bases). Between the trimmed V and J ends, which lost 6 bases and 6 bases, there was a span of 17 bases. Germline values: CDR1 SEHNR, CDR2 FQNEAQ (reference sequence). This CDR3 is built from 14 residues. CDR3 amino acids: CASRWGRGGDGYTF. CDR3 bases: TGTGCCAGCAGGTGGGGGAGAGGGGGAGATGGCTACACCTTC.

CDR3 sequence reads: CSARVSAAQYF. The CDR3 DNA reads TGCAGTGCTAGAGTATCGGCAGCGCAGTATTTT. J is TRBJ2-3 and V is TRBV20-1; no reliable D call. Trimming left V 1 base short and J 10 bases short, with 9 bases between. CDR1 is DFQATT, CDR2 SNEGSKA, per germline (reference sequence). This CDR3 is 11 amino acids long.

This clonotype was detected only a few times. V and J are TRBV11-2 and TRBJ2-3; TRBD2 matches 7 bases. The CDR3 covers 16 residues. Germline V CDR1 and CDR2: SGHAT, FQNNGV. Losses at the gene ends were 6 bases for V and 0 bases for J; bases not matched to a gene: 9. CDR3 loop: CASSRRGGISTDTQYF. Written as DNA, the CDR3 is TGTGCCAGCAGTCGTCGGGGAGGGATTAGCACAGATACGCAGTATTTT.

This chain connects TRBV7-9 to TRBJ2-5; 7 bases are shared with TRBD1. V gave up 5 bases and J gave up 4 bases; unmatched junction bases: 7. Looked up from germline, CDR1 is SEHNR and CDR2 is FQNEAQ (reference sequence). The CDR3 runs 14 residues. CDR3 amino acids: CASSTATGTETQYF. CDR3 nucleotide sequence: TGTGCCAGCAGCACCGCGACAGGGACAGAGACCCAGTACTTC.

This clonotype was detected only a few times. The V gene is TRBV12-3 or TRBV12-4, the J gene TRBJ2-3; 8 nucleotides agree with TRBD2. The CDR3 loop spans 13 amino acids. After removal of 10 bases from V and 3 bases from J, the junction contained 6 bases not matched to a gene. The CDR3 reads CATRRGATDTQYF. DNA of the CDR3: TGTGCCACCAGGCGGGGGGCGACAGATACGCAGTATTTT.

The sample holds a few counts of this clonotype. This chain links TRBV10-3 with TRBJ1-2; no firm D call. Germline V lookup: CDR1 ENHRY, CDR2 SYGVKD. CDR3 length: 15 residues. Trimming stripped 2 bases from V and 0 bases from J, with 10 bases between. This CDR3 reads CAISETNYANYGYTF. CDR3 DNA: TGTGCCATCAGTGAGACTAACTATGCTAACTATGGCTACACCTTC.

This clonotype was seen more than once but under ten times. The chain uses TRBV6-2 or TRBV6-3 and TRBJ2-7, with 7 positions matching TRBD2. The germline V gene has CDR1 MNHEY and CDR2 SVGEGT. V lost 6 bases and J lost 3; bases outside the gene matches: 11. This CDR3 has 15 residues. The CDR3 region has the DNA TGTGCCAGCAGAAAACCGGGACTATCAGACTACGAGCAGTACTTC. Amino acid sequence: CASRKPGLSDYEQYF.

This clonotype was counted between two and nine times. The rearrangement links TRBV5-1 to TRBJ2-3; 10 positions agree with TRBD2. This CDR3 spans 16 amino acids. Germline V gives CDR1 SGHRS, CDR2 YFSETQ. V trimming: 3 bases; J trimming: 8 bases; junction bases outside the gene matches: 12. Here the CDR3 DNA reads TGCGCCAGCAGCTCGGAGGCTAGCGGGAGACTCGGTACGCAGTATTTT. Amino acids: CASSSEASGRLGTQYF.

As concerns this clonotype: A read error may be the cause here, since a much bigger clone is one base away. This sequence joins TRBV6-5 and TRBJ2-5; D uncertain. Germline V CDR1 and CDR2: MNHEY, SVGAGI. V was shortened by 10 bases and J by 11 bases, with 20 bases between the two germline ends. The CDR3 consists of 12 residues. CDR3 loop: CANRTYGDEQYF. In DNA, the CDR3 is TGTGCCAACAGAACCTATGGGGATGAGCAGTACTTC.

This clonotype was seen a few times. The chain links TRBV3-1 to TRBJ1-2; D not resolved. Germline-derived CDR1 and CDR2 are LGHDT and YNNKEL (reference sequence). Trimming left V 3 bases short and J 5 bases short, with 7 bases between. CDR3 size: 12 residues. The CDR3 region is CASSQALYGYTF. The CDR3 bases are TGTGCCAGCAGCCAGGCACTGTATGGCTACACCTTC.

This CDR3 reads CASSPLSGGTNGQFF. CDR3 sequence (DNA): TGTGCCAGCAGCCCTCTTAGCGGGGGGACAAACGGGCAGTTCTTC. The rearrangement uses TRBV7-2 and TRBJ2-1, with TRBD2 identical over 10 bases. CDR1 and CDR2 (germline): SGHTA, FQGNSA. This CDR3 comprises 15 residues. The V and J ends lost 5 bases and 12 bases, in that order; junction bases with no gene match: 13.

The V call is TRBV25-1, the J call TRBJ2-3, with D unresolved. The ends were cut back, 2 bases at V and 12 bases at J, with 12 bases in the middle. The CDR3 length is 12 residues. CDR1 and CDR2 from the germline V gene are MGHDK and SYGVNS. The CDR3 DNA follows: TGTGCCAGCAGTGAAAACCCGAACCCCCAGTATTTT. It specifies CASSENPNPQYF.

The chain is built from TRBV4-1 and TRBJ1-6; D gene ambiguous. V lost 4 bases, J lost 8 bases, and 15 bases lay in between. Per germline, CDR1 MGHRA and CDR2 YSYEKL. The CDR3 extends over 15 amino acids. CDR3 sequence: CASSPDRSVYSPLHF. CDR3 nucleotides: TGCGCCAGCAGCCCAGACCGGTCGGTGTATTCACCCCTCCACTTT.

The chain joins TRBV10-3 to TRBJ1-5, with D possibly TRBD1 on 5 matching bases. From germline, CDR1 is ENHRY and CDR2 SYGVKD. The CDR3 runs 14 residues. The ends were cut back, 11 bases at V and 7 bases at J, with 21 bases in the middle. This CDR3 is CASRGGGAGQPQHF. The CDR3, as DNA: TGTGCCTCACGGGGCGGCGGGGCTGGCCAGCCCCAGCATTTT.

The table lists this clonotype with a count of one. This CDR3 reads CASSVEQGAYNSPLHF. The CDR3 region has the DNA TGTGCCAGCAGCGTAGAACAGGGGGCCTATAATTCACCCCTCCACTTT. The chain is built from TRBV9 and TRBJ1-6, with 8 bases aligning to TRBD1. Germline V gene lookup returns CDR1 SGDLS and CDR2 YYNGEE. V dropped 0 bases and J dropped 2; count of bases not matched to a gene: 1. The CDR3 extends over 16 amino acids.

There are many counts of this clonotype. The chain recombines TRBV7-2 with TRBJ2-4; the D is unclear. The V gene lost 6 bases and the J gene lost 0 bases, with 9 bases spanning the gap. Germline V lookup: CDR1 SGHTA, CDR2 FQGNSA. The CDR3 totals 14 residues. Here the CDR3 DNA reads TGTGCCAGCAGTTTGGTGGGAGCCAAAAACATTCAGTACTTC. Its protein product is CASSLVGAKNIQYF.